Listed below are T cell receptor beta chains from one sample, sequenced in a study of T cells in Graves' hyperthyroidism and ophthalmopathy. TCRdb reanalysed the multiplex PCR reads using MiXCR and keeps one entry per CDR3 protein. The table includes approximately 40,000 distinct CDR3 sequences, 40% to 65% detected once. Sequencing was performed on blood. These receptors were obtained from a man aged 35-49 years with Graves' ophthalmopathy. The CDR3 runs from the conserved cysteine through the conserved F or W. The D gene is left open where the match is weak. For some rows the clone size is stated as once, few or many, or as a class when expanded; others skip it.

TRBD2	TRBV15	once	TRBJ2-7	16	CATSRDHTSGNYEQYF	TGTGCCACCAGCAGAGATCATACTAGCGGGAACTACGAGCAGTACTTC
.	TRBV4-2	.	TRBJ1-5	15	CASSSGAGDAQPQHF	TGTGCCAGCAGCTCCGGGGCAGGGGACGCTCAGCCCCAGCACTTT
.	TRBV3-1	many	TRBJ2-5	15	CASSQWVGGRETQYF	TGTGCCAGCAGCCAGTGGGTGGGGGGGCGCGAGACCCAGTACTTC
TRBD2	TRBV11-2	.	TRBJ2-5	13	CASRDPGGETQYF	TGTGCCAGCAGGGATCCGGGGGGGGAGACCCAGTACTTC
TRBD1	TRBV12-3/TRBV12-4	many	TRBJ1-1	14	CASSQRQGNTEAFF	TGTGCCAGCAGCCAGAGACAGGGGAACACTGAAGCTTTCTTT
TRBD2	TRBV4-1	.	TRBJ2-5	16	CASSRVAGYRGETQYF	TGCGCCAGCAGTAGGGTAGCGGGGTACCGGGGGGAGACCCAGTACTTC
.	TRBV29-1	.	TRBJ1-2	11	CSVPGDYGYTF	TGCAGTGTCCCGGGCGACTATGGCTACACCTTC
.	TRBV10-3	once	TRBJ1-6	12	CATSVPGTPLHF	.
TRBD1	TRBV20-1	.	TRBJ2-1	13	CSAKDRVDNEQFF	TGCAGTGCTAAGGACAGGGTGGACAATGAGCAGTTCTTC
.	TRBV19	.	TRBJ2-2	15	CASSFLQGNTGELFF	TGTGCCAGTAGCTTCTTACAGGGAAACACCGGGGAGCTGTTTTTT
TRBD1	TRBV12-3/TRBV12-4	many	TRBJ1-2	15	CASAPNRGPYYGYTF	TGTGCCAGCGCTCCAAACAGGGGGCCATATTATGGCTACACCTTC
TRBD2	TRBV20-1	many	TRBJ2-3	12	CSTIAGPDTQYF	TGCAGTACCATAGCGGGGCCAGATACGCAGTATTTT
.	TRBV24-1	few	TRBJ2-3	12	CATASSTDTQYF	TGTGCCACCGCATCTAGCACAGATACGCAGTATTTT
.	TRBV4-1	many	TRBJ1-6	14	CASSHAGLNSPLHF	TGCGCCAGCAGCCACGCGGGACTTAATTCACCCCTCCACTTT
.	TRBV18	many	TRBJ2-1	14	CASSLAQGAHEQFF	TGTGCCAGCTCACTAGCCCAAGGGGCCCATGAGCAGTTCTTC
TRBD1	TRBV5-1	.	TRBJ2-7	17	CASAGTGYPGDLYEQYF	TGCGCCAGCGCTGGGACAGGGTATCCCGGAGATCTCTACGAGCAGTACTTC
.	TRBV5-8	.	TRBJ1-4	14	CASRPRGVNEKLFF	TGTGCCAGCCGCCCCCGGGGAGTGAATGAAAAACTGTTTTTT
.	TRBV7-6	.	TRBJ2-5	14	CASSPGLRGETQYF	TGTGCCAGCAGCCCGGGACTCAGGGGTGAGACCCAGTACTTC
.	TRBV20-1	medium-sized	TRBJ2-7	11	CSASSGYEQYF	TGCAGTGCTAGTTCAGGCTACGAGCAGTACTTC
.	TRBV12-3/TRBV12-4	many	TRBJ1-1	11	CATGLGTEAFF	TGTGCCACCGGCCTGGGAACTGAAGCTTTCTTT
TRBD1	TRBV5-4	.	TRBJ1-3	19	CASSSPKQGLHYYGYTIYF	TGTGCCAGCAGCTCCCCTAAACAGGGGCTGCATTACTATGGCTACACCATATATTTT
TRBD2	TRBV7-8	.	TRBJ2-1	17	CASSLHPTSGIYNEQFF	TGTGCCAGCAGCCTTCACCCTACTAGCGGGATCTACAATGAGCAGTTCTTC
.	TRBV7-9	.	TRBJ1-1	11	CASSSGQKAFF	TGTGCCAGCAGCAGTGGACAGAAAGCTTTCTTT
.	TRBV27	many	TRBJ2-1	12	CASSLNSQTQFF	TGTGCCAGCAGTTTAAATTCCCAGACGCAGTTCTTC
TRBD2	TRBV30	many	TRBJ2-7	13	CAWSVSGNYEQYF	TGTGCCTGGAGCGTTAGCGGGAACTACGAGCAGTACTTC
.	TRBV18	.	TRBJ1-2	13	CASSRETNYGYTF	TGTGCCAGCTCGAGGGAGACCAACTATGGCTACACCTTC
TRBD1	TRBV19	.	TRBJ2-1	15	CASSIADRGNNEQFF	TGTGCCAGTAGTATAGCAGACAGGGGAAACAATGAGCAGTTCTTC
TRBD2	TRBV6-6	.	TRBJ2-5	16	CATRLAGGPGGETQYF	TGTGCCACCCGGTTAGCGGGGGGGCCTGGCGGGGAGACCCAGTACTTC
.	TRBV7-8	many	TRBJ2-6	15	CASSTGVAGANVLTF	TGTGCCAGCAGCACTGGTGTGGCTGGGGCCAACGTCCTGACTTTC
TRBD2	TRBV19	many	TRBJ2-5	16	CASSIEAQRGTPAQYF	TGTGCCAGTAGTATAGAAGCCCAGCGGGGGACTCCGGCCCAGTACTTC
.	TRBV20-1	many	TRBJ2-3	12	CSAHRIPDTQYF	TGCAGTGCTCACCGGATCCCAGATACGCAGTATTTT
.	TRBV20-1	.	TRBJ2-5	15	CSARGDMRDWETQYF	TGCAGTGCTAGGGGGGATATGCGGGATTGGGAGACCCAGTACTTC
TRBD2	TRBV3-1	.	TRBJ2-2	19	CASSQDFPSRGGYTGELFF	TGTGCCAGCAGCCAAGATTTTCCCTCGAGGGGAGGGTACACCGGGGAGCTGTTTTTT
.	TRBV29-1	.	TRBJ2-5	13	CSVVSRYQETQYF	TGCAGCGTTGTATCACGGTACCAAGAGACCCAGTACTTC
.	TRBV2	.	TRBJ2-6	23	CASSEGQPLDEQFFGPGTNVLTF	.
.	TRBV12-3/TRBV12-4	.	TRBJ2-7	14	CASSQTNGDYEQYF	TGTGCCAGCAGTCAGACTAACGGGGACTACGAGCAGTACTTC
TRBD2	TRBV9	many	TRBJ2-3	15	CASSRTSGGTDTQYF	TGTGCCAGCAGCCGAACTAGCGGGGGTACAGATACGCAGTATTTT
.	TRBV9	many	TRBJ2-5	17	CASSVGEGPHSPETQYF	TGTGCCAGCAGCGTAGGTGAGGGACCTCATTCCCCAGAGACCCAGTACTTC
TRBD1	TRBV20-1	.	TRBJ1-3	16	CSALGTGSASGITIYF	TGCAGTGCCCTGGGGACAGGGTCGGCCTCTGGAATCACCATATATTTT
.	TRBV5-1	many	TRBJ2-4	15	CASRPGHIAKNIQYF	TGCGCCAGCAGACCCGGACACATAGCCAAAAACATTCAGTACTTC
.	TRBV2	.	TRBJ1-4	16	CASSALGAPTNEKLFF	TGTGCCAGCAGTGCTTTGGGGGCCCCCACTAATGAAAAACTGTTTTTT
.	TRBV3-1	many	TRBJ1-6	16	CASSQGPGRLKKSLHF	TGTGCCAGCAGCCAAGGACCGGGTCGACTTAAGAAATCCCTCCACTTT
.	TRBV3-1	few	TRBJ2-2	18	CASSPSLGDTIYTGELFF	TGTGCCAGCAGCCCATCGCTCGGGGACACTATCTACACCGGGGAGCTGTTTTTT
TRBD2	TRBV7-9	many	TRBJ2-2	16	CASSSGASGSIGELFF	TGTGCCAGCAGCTCGGGGGCTAGCGGGAGTATCGGGGAGCTGTTTTTT
.	TRBV7-8	.	TRBJ2-5	13	CASGDPDPGTQYF	TGTGCCAGCGGGGACCCAGACCCAGGGACCCAGTACTTC
TRBD1	TRBV14	.	TRBJ2-5	15	CASSPGTGWRETQYF	TGTGCCAGCAGCCCCGGGACAGGGTGGCGAGAGACCCAGTACTTC
.	TRBV7-8	.	TRBJ1-1	14	CVSISTGRDTEAFF	TGTGTCAGCATCTCCACGGGAAGGGACACTGAAGCTTTCTTT
.	TRBV18	.	TRBJ1-3	16	CASSPSRGGSGNTIYF	TGTGCCAGCTCACCTAGCCGCGGGGGCTCTGGAAACACCATATATTTT
.	TRBV4-1	.	TRBJ2-5	11	CASSQDGTQYF	TGCGCCAGCAGCCAAGACGGGACCCAGTACTTC
.	TRBV2	.	TRBJ1-5	18	CASSGTSGGAILGETQHF	TGTGCCAGCAGTGGGACTAGCGGGGGAGCGATATTAGGGGAGACCCAGCATTTT
.	TRBV14	many	TRBJ1-2	15	CASSQAIQELYGYTF	TGTGCCAGCAGCCAAGCGATACAGGAGCTCTATGGCTACACCTTC
.	TRBV7-8	.	TRBJ1-4	15	CASSLREVSNEKLFF	TGTGCCAGCAGCTTAAGGGAAGTCTCTAATGAAAAACTGTTTTTT
TRBD1	TRBV5-1	.	TRBJ1-2	14	CASSLEGQNYGYTF	TGCGCCAGCAGCTTGGAGGGACAGAACTATGGCTACACCTTC
TRBD1	TRBV19	once	TRBJ1-6	18	CASKTGTGGSSYNSPLHF	TGTGCCAGTAAGACCGGGACAGGGGGCAGCTCCTATAATTCACCCCTCCACTTT
TRBD1	TRBV6-6	many	TRBJ1-1	14	CASSYSDRLGEAFF	TGTGCCAGCAGTTACTCGGACAGGTTGGGTGAAGCTTTCTTT
.	TRBV7-3	.	TRBJ2-7	19	CASSFYICSVRRGGREQYF	.
.	TRBV6-2/TRBV6-3	many	TRBJ1-2	11	CASTHGNGYTF	TGTGCCAGCACCCACGGGAACGGCTACACCTTC
.	TRBV2	once	TRBJ2-5	15	CASRENDVAGQPQYF	TGTGCCAGCAGGGAAAATGACGTAGCAGGTCAGCCCCAGTACTTC